What follows are 17 T cell receptor beta chains derived from one specimen sequenced in a study of patients and donors after allogeneic stem cell transplantation (dated by TCRdb to between 2020 and 2021). The library relied on RT-PCR. TCRdb lists the instrument as NextSeq 550. The public reads were reprocessed in TCRdb via fastp at Q25 and MiXCR, keeping in-frame beta chains. Identical CDR3 protein sequences are pooled into one entry, listed with their most common genes and DNA. The sample has roughly 960,000 distinct CDR3 sequences on record, about 20% of them singletons. Roughly 6.4% of the sample goes to the ten largest clones. The sequencing sample was made of blood, either unsorted or a sorted T cell fraction (not recorded which). The receptors here all came from a human donor who was either an allogeneic HSCT recipient or a stem cell or donor lymphocyte infusion donor (not recorded which). It is not recorded whose cells these are; they may come from a transplant donor.

The chain carries TRBV30 and TRBJ1-5; D is possibly TRBD1 (5 bases). Per the germline V gene, CDR1 is GTSNPN and CDR2 is SVGIG (reference sequence). V was trimmed by 2 bases and J by 9 bases, leaving 14 bases between them. This CDR3 has 13 residues. CDR3 loop: CAWSTTGGRPQHF. DNA of the CDR3: TGTGCCTGGAGTACGACCGGGGGTCGGCCCCAGCATTTT.

This clonotype has ten or more counts. At one end, the junction sequence differs from germline, possibly due to a read error. The chain is built from TRBV20-1 and TRBJ2-5; D remains ambiguous. CDR3 length: 11 amino acids. The V gene's germline CDR1 is DFQATT and CDR2 SNEGSKA (reference sequence). The CDR3 region has the DNA TGCAGTGCGAGAGAGAAAGAGACCCAGTACTTC. Translation: CSAREKETQYF.

The chain combines TRBV20-1 with TRBJ2-7; 8 positions match TRBD2. With 0 bases clipped from V and 2 bases from J, the junction kept 6 bases outside the gene matches. CDR3 length equals 15 residues. CDR1 is DFQATT, CDR2 SNEGSKA, per germline (reference sequence). The DNA for the CDR3 is TGCAGTGCTAGAGACCCGAAGCGGGGGACCTACGAGCAGTACTTC. Translating it yields CSARDPKRGTYEQYF.

This clonotype was found a few times. The chain carries TRBV29-1 and TRBJ2-2, with 9 bases aligning to TRBD2. The CDR3 length is 16 residues. After removal of 0 bases from V and 4 bases from J, the junction contained 6 bases not matched to a gene. Germline V lookup: CDR1 SQVTM, CDR2 ANQGSEA. The CDR3 reads CSVEDQTSGRTGELFF. The CDR3 region has the DNA TGCAGCGTTGAAGATCAGACTAGCGGCCGCACCGGGGAGCTGTTTTTT.

The rearrangement joins TRBV29-1 to TRBJ2-1; tentatively, D is TRBD2 (6 bases). The CDR3 spans 13 residues. The germline V gene encodes CDR1 SQVTM and CDR2 ANQGSEA. Trimming took 3 bases from V and 5 from J, leaving 11 bases between them. The chain's CDR3 is CSVEGGVHNEQFF. CDR3 DNA: TGCAGCGTTGAGGGCGGGGTCCACAATGAGCAGTTCTTC.

This clonotype was recorded once. The genes are TRBV6-5 and TRBJ2-3; unclear D gene. Per the germline V gene, CDR1 is MNHEY and CDR2 is SVGAGI. The CDR3 contains 18 residues. The germline V and J ends were trimmed by 0 bases and 0 bases, with 16 bases remaining between them. In DNA form, the CDR3 reads TGTGCCAGCAGTTACTCGATCCCCGGAATCGCTAGCACAGATACGCAGTATTTT. Protein product: CASSYSIPGIASTDTQYF.

The rearrangement uses TRBV5-1 and TRBJ2-7; D possibly corresponds to TRBD1 (5 bases). The CDR3 loop spans 13 amino acids. Germline assignment: CDR1 SGHRS and CDR2 YFSETQ. V dropped 4 bases and J dropped 2 bases, with 10 bases sitting between them. CDR3 residues: CASSALTAYEQYF. In nucleotides, the CDR3 is TGCGCCAGCAGCGCCCTGACAGCCTACGAGCAGTACTTC.

The rearrangement uses TRBV15 and TRBJ1-1; D is possibly TRBD1 (5 bases). Germline-derived CDR1 and CDR2 are LNHNV and YYDKDF (reference sequence). The CDR3 totals 18 residues. The V end was cut by 2 bases, the J end by 3 bases, with 22 bases between. CDR3: CATSRIVGVPKTDTEAFF. Here the CDR3 DNA reads TGTGCCACCAGCAGAATTGTGGGGGTTCCGAAAACCGACACTGAAGCTTTCTTT.

The chain combines TRBV6-2 or TRBV6-3 with TRBJ2-1; a weak D match, TRBD2 (6 bases). V gave up 7 bases and J gave up 5 bases, with 12 bases separating them. The CDR3 has 13 residues. Looked up from germline, CDR1 is MNHEY and CDR2 is SVGEGT. The CDR3 DNA sequence: TGTGCCAGCACCCCGCGGGGAAACAATGAGCAGTTCTTC. As protein: CASTPRGNNEQFF.

This clonotype was counted ten times or more. V usage is TRBV6-5 and J usage is TRBJ1-2, with D possibly TRBD1 on 5 matching bases. The CDR3 sequence is 16 residues long. The V gene's germline CDR1 is MNHEY and CDR2 SVGAGI. V lost 0 bases and J lost 2, with 13 bases in between. CDR3 sequence (DNA): TGTGCCAGCAGTTACTCGCACGGGGGATCCAACTATGGCTACACCTTC. The encoded protein is CASSYSHGGSNYGYTF.

The chain links TRBV4-3 to TRBJ2-1; 8 bases agree with TRBD2. Germline trimming cut 1 base from V and 6 bases from J; bases unmatched to any gene: 8. Germline values: CDR1 LGHNA, CDR2 YSLEER. This CDR3 spans 16 amino acids. CDR3 loop: CASSQVPGLGRNEQFF. The CDR3 DNA is TGCGCCAGCAGCCAAGTACCGGGACTAGGACGCAATGAGCAGTTCTTC.

The sample holds many counts of this clonotype. This chain connects TRBV29-1 to TRBJ2-2, with a possible D match to TRBD1 (6 bases). V lost 7 bases, J lost 5 bases, and 20 bases lay in between. Germline lookup yields CDR1 SQVTM and CDR2 ANQGSEA. This CDR3 comprises 15 residues. This CDR3 reads CSGETGPSGTGELFF. Here the CDR3 DNA reads TGCAGCGGAGAAACAGGGCCTTCAGGAACCGGGGAGCTGTTTTTT.

In this sample, this clonotype turned up a few times. This sequence joins TRBV14 and TRBJ1-2; weak D call: TRBD1 (5 bases). Between the trimmed V and J ends, which lost 4 bases and 6 bases, there was a span of 27 bases. In germline, CDR1 is SGHDN, CDR2 FVKESK. The CDR3 has 18 residues. The CDR3 DNA reads as TGTGCCAGCAGCCGGGGCGGGACGAGATCCCTCACTATGAATGGCTACACCTTC. Translated, it gives CASSRGGTRSLTMNGYTF.

The chain joins TRBV12-3 or TRBV12-4 to TRBJ2-1, with D perhaps TRBD1 or TRBD2 (6 bases each). Trimming cost V 7 bases and J 2 bases, with 18 bases left between them. The CDR3 has 16 amino acids. CDR3 residues: CASIPGGRGAYNEQFF. As DNA, the CDR3 is TGTGCCAGCATCCCCGGAGGTAGGGGGGCCTACAATGAGCAGTTCTTC.

In this sample, this clonotype turned up a few times. The chain combines TRBV5-6 with TRBJ1-4, with D uncertain. The V gene lost 0 bases and the J gene lost 11 bases, with 11 bases spanning the gap. This CDR3 is 13 amino acids long. Germline V CDR1 and CDR2: SGHDT, YYEEEE. The CDR3 here is CASSLAGRSKLFF. The CDR3 DNA sequence: TGTGCCAGCAGCTTGGCGGGGAGGAGTAAACTGTTTTTT.

The sample holds a few counts of this clonotype. The chain recombines TRBV12-3 or TRBV12-4 with TRBJ1-1; a weak D match, TRBD1 (6 bases). CDR3 length equals 15 residues. Deletions cut 5 bases from V and 1 base from J, with 14 bases between. The CDR3 is CASSTTGGRNTEAFF. The CDR3 region has the DNA TGTGCCAGCAGTACCACGGGGGGCCGGAACACTGAAGCTTTCTTT.

This clonotype occurred a few times. The J gene is TRBJ1-2, the V gene TRBV6-1, with D unclear. Trimming shortened V by 5 bases and J by 8 bases, and 15 bases separated the two germline ends. The CDR3 length is 13 residues. The germline CDR1 and CDR2 sequences are MNHNS and SASEGT. CDR3 DNA: TGTGCCAGCAGTCTCTTGTGGGGTAGAGGCTACACCTTC. Protein sequence: CASSLLWGRGYTF.